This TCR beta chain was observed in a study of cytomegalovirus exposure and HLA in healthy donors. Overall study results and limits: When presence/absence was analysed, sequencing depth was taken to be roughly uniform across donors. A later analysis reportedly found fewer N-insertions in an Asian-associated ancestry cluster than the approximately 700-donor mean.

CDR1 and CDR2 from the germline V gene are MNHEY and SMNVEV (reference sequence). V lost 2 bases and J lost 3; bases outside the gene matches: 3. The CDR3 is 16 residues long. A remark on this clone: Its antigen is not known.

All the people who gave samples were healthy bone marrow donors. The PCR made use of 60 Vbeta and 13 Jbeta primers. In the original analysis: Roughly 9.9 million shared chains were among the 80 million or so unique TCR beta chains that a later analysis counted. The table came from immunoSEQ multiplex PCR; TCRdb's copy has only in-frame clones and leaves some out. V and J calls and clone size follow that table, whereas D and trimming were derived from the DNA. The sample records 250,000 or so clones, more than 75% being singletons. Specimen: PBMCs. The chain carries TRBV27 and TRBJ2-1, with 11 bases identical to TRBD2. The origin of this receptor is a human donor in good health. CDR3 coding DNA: TGTGCCAGCAGTTTACTCGGGACTAGCGGCTACAATGAGCAGTTCTTC. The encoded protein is CASSLLGTSGYNEQFF.